The 25 T cell receptor beta chains below were found in one sample sequenced in a study of CD8 T cells in Susac syndrome. RNA totalling roughly 0.45 to 1 ug underwent reverse transcription with random hexamers. TCRdb itself ran the immunoSEQ multiplex PCR reads through MiXCR, one entry per CDR3 protein. The table shows roughly 150,000 distinct CDR3 sequences, with roughly 96% occurring only once. The sample was CD4+ T cells from PBMCs. The receptors stem from a human donor with Susac syndrome.

This clonotype was seen a single time. The V gene is TRBV6-5, the J gene TRBJ1-5; D ambiguous. CDR1 is MNHEY, CDR2 SVGAGI, per germline. Deletions cut 2 bases from V and 5 bases from J, with 7 bases between. The length of the CDR3 is 13 residues. The CDR3 DNA reads TGTGCCAGCAGTTACAGGAGAGATCAGCCCCAGCATTTT. Translating gives CASSYRRDQPQHF.

This clonotype was counted between two and nine times. This chain's CDR3 is CASSQGTSGGYEQYF. For the CDR3, the DNA is TGCGCCAGCAGCCAGGGAACTAGCGGGGGGTACGAGCAGTACTTC. The chain recombines TRBV4-1 with TRBJ2-7, with 12 bases matching TRBD2. With 3 bases clipped from V and 4 bases from J, the junction kept 4 bases outside the gene matches. The CDR3 consists of 15 residues. The V gene's germline CDR1 is MGHRA and CDR2 YSYEKL.

This clonotype was recorded once. The rearrangement links TRBV9 to TRBJ2-7, with 7 bases lining up with TRBD2. The germline gives CDR1 SGDLS, CDR2 YYNGEE. This CDR3 region has 15 residues. V lost 4 bases and J lost 2; bases outside the gene matches: 9. CDR3 sequence: CASSISSGPTYEQYF. CDR3 sequence (DNA): TGTGCCAGCAGCATCTCTAGCGGCCCTACCTACGAGCAGTACTTC.

J is TRBJ1-1 and V is TRBV13, with D unresolved. CDR1 and CDR2 from the germline V gene are PRHDT and FYEKMQ (reference sequence). V dropped 4 bases and J dropped 1 base, with 10 bases sitting between them. This CDR3 contains 14 residues. Written as DNA, the CDR3 is TGTGCCAGCAGCTCCAAAGGACGGAACACTGAAGCTTTCTTT. As protein: CASSSKGRNTEAFF. Using reference TRBV13 and TRBJ1-1 for the parts outside the CDR3, the full variable domain is AAGVIQSPRHLIKEKRETATLKCYPIPRHDTVYWYQQGPGQDPQFLISFYEKMQSDKGSIPDRFSAQQFSDYHSELNMSSLELGDSALYFCASSSKGRNTEAFFGQGTRLTVV.

The rearrangement links TRBV9 to TRBJ2-7, with 9 positions matching TRBD2. The V and J ends lost 0 bases and 5 bases, in that order; junction bases with no gene match: 6. Germline V CDR1 and CDR2: SGDLS, YYNGEE. The CDR3 consists of 15 residues. The CDR3 protein is CASSVGASGVHEQYF. The CDR3 DNA follows: TGTGCCAGCAGCGTAGGGGCTAGCGGGGTCCACGAGCAGTACTTC.

V gene TRBV2 combines with J gene TRBJ1-2, with 7 bases that match TRBD1. J was trimmed by 8 bases and V by 8 bases; bases with no gene match: 11. CDR1 is SNHLY, CDR2 FYNNEI, per germline. This CDR3 spans 13 amino acids. CDR3 sequence: CASSTQGVSGYTF. The CDR3 DNA reads as TGTGCCAGCTCTACGCAGGGGGTGAGCGGCTACACCTTC.

This chain joins TRBV4-2 and TRBJ2-3, with D uncertain. The germline V gene has CDR1 LGHNA and CDR2 YNFKEQ. The V and J ends lost 3 bases and 0 bases respectively, with 1 base between them. The CDR3 contains 12 residues. CDR3 sequence reads: CASSHSTDTQYF. Here the CDR3 DNA reads TGTGCCAGCAGCCACAGCACAGATACGCAGTATTTT.

The rearrangement joins TRBV2 to TRBJ2-4; D remains ambiguous. The CDR3 contains 14 residues. V was clipped by 3 bases and J by 4 bases, with 10 bases between them. The germline V gene encodes CDR1 SNHLY and CDR2 FYNNEI. The DNA for the CDR3 is TGTGCCAGCAGTGATAGTTTAGGGAAAAACATTCAGTACTTC. This encodes CASSDSLGKNIQYF.

The CDR3 region is CASARGTDVETQYF. Here the CDR3 DNA reads TGTGCCAGCGCCCGAGGGACAGACGTAGAGACCCAGTACTTC. This chain uses TRBV27 with TRBJ2-5, with 7 bases matching TRBD1. The germline V gene has CDR1 MNHEY and CDR2 SMNVEV (reference sequence). This CDR3 contains 14 residues. V shed 8 bases and J 4 bases; nucleotides not matched to a gene: 10.

The V gene is TRBV20-1, the J gene TRBJ2-1; 11 bases match TRBD2. V shed 5 bases, J shed 4 bases, and the junction held 4 bases outside the gene matches. CDR1 and CDR2 from the germline V gene are DFQATT and SNEGSKA (reference sequence). The CDR3 runs 14 residues. CDR3 amino acids: CSASSGGRYNEQFF. The CDR3 DNA reads as TGCAGTGCTTCTAGCGGGGGGAGGTACAATGAGCAGTTCTTC.

A single count supports this clonotype. The genes are TRBV29-1 and TRBJ2-5, with D hard to call. CDR1 and CDR2 from the germline V gene are SQVTM and ANQGSEA. V lost 4 bases to trimming and J lost 5 bases, with 14 bases between them. This CDR3 is built from 13 residues. CDR3 amino acids: CSVVALVWETQYF. CDR3 in DNA: TGCAGCGTTGTAGCCCTAGTCTGGGAGACCCAGTACTTC.

CDR3 nucleotide sequence: TGCAGCGTTGCTCTTTTGGGTGAGACCCAGTACTTC. Amino acid sequence: CSVALLGETQYF. The chain employs TRBV29-1 and TRBJ2-5, with unresolved D. CDR1 and CDR2 (germline): SQVTM, ANQGSEA. V shed 4 bases and J shed 5 bases, with 11 bases lying between them. The CDR3 has 12 residues. The whole variable domain, remainder taken from reference TRBV29-1 and TRBJ2-5, is SAVISQKPSRDICQRGTSLTIQCQVDSQVTMMFWYRQQPGQSLTLIATANQGSEATYESGFVIDKFPISRPNLTFSTLTVSNMSPEDSSIYLCSVALLGETQYFGPGTRLLVL.

This chain uses TRBV6-1 with TRBJ2-5; 12 bases align to TRBD2. CDR1 and CDR2 from the germline V gene are MNHNS and SASEGT. The ends lost 5 bases at V and 5 bases at J; junction bases unmatched: 12. The length of the CDR3 is 17 residues. The CDR3 DNA reads as TGTGCCAGCAGTCCTCCCCGGCTAGCGGGGGGGAGGGAGACCCAGTACTTC. It encodes CASSPPRLAGGRETQYF.

The gene calls are TRBV18 and TRBJ2-1; D is unclear. The germline V gene encodes CDR1 KGHSH and CDR2 LQKENI. V was trimmed by 3 bases and J by 2 bases, leaving 5 bases between them. The CDR3 extends over 13 amino acids. The CDR3 DNA sequence: TGTGCCAGCTCACCGTTGGCCTACAATGAGCAGTTCTTC. It yields the protein CASSPLAYNEQFF.

The chain has TRBV19 and TRBJ1-5, with D unclear. Trimming removed 7 bases at V and 2 bases at J, with 12 bases between. The CDR3 loop spans 14 amino acids. The germline V gene has CDR1 LNHDA and CDR2 SQIVND (reference sequence). The CDR3 bases are TGTGCCAGTACCGAAGGAGGTGGCAATCAGCCCCAGCATTTT. This translates into CASTEGGGNQPQHF.

This clonotype has just one count. The chain is built from TRBV6-1 and TRBJ2-5, with D tentatively TRBD1 (6 bases). The CDR3 totals 16 residues. Per the germline V gene, CDR1 is MNHNS and CDR2 is SASEGT. V was clipped by 7 bases and J by 6 bases, with 24 bases between them. In DNA form, the CDR3 reads TGTGCCAGCACGACAGGAGGTTTTGTCGGACAAAAGACCCAGTACTTC. Amino acids: CASTTGGFVGQKTQYF.

This rearrangement joins TRBV29-1 to TRBJ2-4, with D uncertain. The V gene lost 4 bases and the J gene lost 3 bases, with 16 bases spanning the gap. The CDR3 runs to 15 residues. Germline loops: CDR1 SQVTM, CDR2 ANQGSEA. Written as DNA, the CDR3 is TGCAGCGTTGTTCCGGGCGGATCCGGCAAAAACATTCAGTACTTC. Residues: CSVVPGGSGKNIQYF.

J is TRBJ2-7 and V is TRBV29-1; 12 bases align to TRBD2. V gave up 4 bases and J gave up 4 bases; unmatched junction bases: 17. The CDR3 spans 18 residues. Germline V lookup: CDR1 SQVTM, CDR2 ANQGSEA. This CDR3 is CSVVMASGGARHRYEQYF. In nucleotides, the CDR3 is TGCAGCGTTGTCATGGCTAGCGGGGGGGCCCGTCATCGGTACGAGCAGTACTTC.

The V call is TRBV12-5, the J call TRBJ2-4; no firm D call. This CDR3 region has 11 residues. The V end lost 4 bases, the J end lost 4 bases, and 2 bases lay between the germline ends. CDR1 is LGHNT and CDR2 is FRNRAP in the germline V gene. The CDR3 DNA follows: TGTGCTAGTGGTTGGAAAAACATTCAGTACTTC. Translating it yields CASGWKNIQYF.

J is TRBJ2-5 and V is TRBV5-1; tentative D call: TRBD1 (6 bases). The V gene's germline CDR1 is SGHRS and CDR2 YFSETQ. The CDR3 runs to 13 residues. The V gene lost 6 bases and the J gene lost 1 base, with 10 bases spanning the gap. The CDR3 DNA sequence: TGCGCCAGCACCCAGACAGGCCAAGAGACCCAGTACTTC. Protein sequence: CASTQTGQETQYF.

V and J are TRBV15 and TRBJ2-3; no definite D call. CDR1 is LNHNV, CDR2 YYDKDF, per germline (reference sequence). Trimming cost V 5 bases and J 1 base, with 10 bases left between them. CDR3 length: 14 amino acids. The CDR3 bases are TGTGCCACCAGCCAACTTGGGGGCACAGATACGCAGTATTTT. Translation: CATSQLGGTDTQYF.

The CDR3 is CASASGGFSYNEQFF. The CDR3 DNA is TGTGCCAGCGCTTCCGGGGGATTCTCCTACAATGAGCAGTTCTTC. This rearrangement joins TRBV13 to TRBJ2-1, with D tentatively TRBD2 (6 bases). The CDR3 is made up of 15 amino acids. Germline assignment: CDR1 PRHDT and CDR2 FYEKMQ (reference sequence). V dropped 8 bases and J dropped 0 bases, with 14 bases sitting between them.

The CDR3 sequence: CASSFGGTESTDTQYF. As DNA, the CDR3 is TGTGCCAGCAGTTTTGGCGGGACAGAGAGCACAGATACGCAGTATTTT. This chain uses TRBV12-3 or TRBV12-4 with TRBJ2-3; perhaps TRBD1 as D (7 bases). The length of the CDR3 is 16 residues. Trimming took off 3 bases at V and 0 bases at J, with 13 bases between the two ends.

The gene calls are TRBV5-1 and TRBJ2-1; TRBD2 matches at 12 bases. The V segment lost 4 bases and the J segment 9 bases; nucleotides outside the gene matches: 11. This CDR3 region has 16 residues. Germline V gene sequence: CDR1 SGHRS, CDR2 YFSETQ. The CDR3 DNA reads TGCGCCAGCAGCCTGGGGATAGGACTAGCGGGGACTGAGCAGTTCTTC. Protein sequence: CASSLGIGLAGTEQFF.

The J gene is TRBJ1-2, the V gene TRBV25-1; no clear D gene. With 8 bases removed from V and 0 bases from J, the gap between germline ends came to 7 bases. Germline CDR1 MGHDK, CDR2 SYGVNS. CDR3 size: 12 residues. CDR3 DNA: TGTGCCAGCCGAGGAGCTAACTATGGCTACACCTTC. This sequence encodes CASRGANYGYTF.